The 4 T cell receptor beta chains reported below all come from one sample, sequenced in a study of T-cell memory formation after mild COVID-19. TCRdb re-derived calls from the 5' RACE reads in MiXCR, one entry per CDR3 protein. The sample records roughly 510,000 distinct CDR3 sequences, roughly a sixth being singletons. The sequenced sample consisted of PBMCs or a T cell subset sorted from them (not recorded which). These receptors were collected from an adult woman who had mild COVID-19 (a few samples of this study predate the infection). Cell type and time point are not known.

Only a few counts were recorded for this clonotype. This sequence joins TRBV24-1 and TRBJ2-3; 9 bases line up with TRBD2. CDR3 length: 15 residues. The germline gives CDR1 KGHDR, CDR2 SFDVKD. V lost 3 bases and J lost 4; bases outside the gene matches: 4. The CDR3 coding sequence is TGTGCCACCAGTGATGGCGGGAGGGCCCCAGATACGCAGTATTTT. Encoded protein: CATSDGGRAPDTQYF.

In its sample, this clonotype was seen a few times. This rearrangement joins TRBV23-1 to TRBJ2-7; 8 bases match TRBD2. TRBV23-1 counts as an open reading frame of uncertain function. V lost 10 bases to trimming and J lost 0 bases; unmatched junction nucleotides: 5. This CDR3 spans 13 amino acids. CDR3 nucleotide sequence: TGCGCCAATGGGCTAGCGGGCTCCTACGAGCAGTACTTC. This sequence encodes CANGLAGSYEQYF.

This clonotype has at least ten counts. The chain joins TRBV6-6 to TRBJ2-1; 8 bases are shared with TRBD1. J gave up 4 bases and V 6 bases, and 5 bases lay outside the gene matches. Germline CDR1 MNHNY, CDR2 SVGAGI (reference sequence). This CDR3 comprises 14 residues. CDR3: CASRSGQEYNEQFF. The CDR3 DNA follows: TGTGCCAGCAGGTCGGGACAGGAGTACAATGAGCAGTTCTTC.

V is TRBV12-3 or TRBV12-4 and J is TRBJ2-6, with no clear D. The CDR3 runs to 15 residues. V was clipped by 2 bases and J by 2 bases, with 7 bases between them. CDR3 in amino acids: CASSLRAAGANVLTF. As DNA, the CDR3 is TGTGCCAGCAGTTTAAGGGCGGCTGGGGCCAACGTCCTGACTTTC.